Listed below are T cell receptor beta chains from one sample, sequenced in a study of blood T cell repertoires in COVID-19. Method: immunoSEQ multiplex PCR; TCRdb's copy keeps in-frame clones and lacks some. This repertoire shows some 150,000 clones, 80% to 90% found once; its top ten account for 35% to 45%. Sequenced material: peripheral blood. All receptors derive from a human donor in a cohort sampled during active COVID-19. Each CDR3 is given without its conserved first and last residue. Fields, in order: V gene, J gene, CDR3 protein.

V: TRBV4-3; J: TRBJ1-4; CDR3: ASSLNQGNEKLF
V: TRBV15; J: TRBJ2-7; CDR3: ATSRAGPSYEQY
V: TRBV15; J: TRBJ1-2; CDR3: ATSRDQTGGYT
V: TRBV15; J: TRBJ1-1; CDR3: ATRGGDRHTEAF
V: TRBV11-3; J: TRBJ2-1; CDR3: ASSPRLAGDYNEQF
V: TRBV19; J: TRBJ1-3; CDR3: ASSTTGFAGNTIY
V: TRBV14; J: TRBJ1-5; CDR3: ASSQGGSPNQPQH
V: TRBV5-5; J: TRBJ2-2; CDR3: ASSLERVGSRRELF
V: TRBV10-3; J: TRBJ1-1; CDR3: AISSTGGAEAF
V: TRBV10-3; J: TRBJ1-1; CDR3: AISDGNTEAF
V: TRBV19; J: TRBJ2-3; CDR3: ASTPQIAGAGRADTQY
V: TRBV4-2; J: TRBJ2-7; CDR3: ASSQDFAAGQY
V: TRBV11-3; J: TRBJ2-5; CDR3: ASSLSWGGEETQY
V: TRBV29-1; J: TRBJ2-1; CDR3: SVPLAGDNEQF
V: TRBV3-1/TRBV3-2; J: TRBJ1-5; CDR3: ASSPTGPAGNQPQH
V: TRBV29-1; J: TRBJ1-2; CDR3: SAQGPGGGYT
V: TRBV5-6; J: TRBJ1-4; CDR3: ASSSQGGYEKLF
V: TRBV29-1; J: TRBJ1-1; CDR3: SAIALAPEAF
V: TRBV27; J: TRBJ2-7; CDR3: ASSLSPGGGPNIRSSYEQY
V: TRBV7-9; J: TRBJ2-7; CDR3: ASSLSGGAISYEQY
V: TRBV19; J: TRBJ2-7; CDR3: ASRSRASYEQY
V: TRBV7-3; J: TRBJ2-2; CDR3: ASSLSSTTGELF
V: TRBV6-5; J: TRBJ1-5; CDR3: ASSPDMSNQPQH
V: TRBV3-1/TRBV3-2; J: TRBJ2-5; CDR3: ASSQDRETQY
V: TRBV6-1; J: TRBJ1-2; CDR3: ASSEALDKFYYGYT
V: TRBV7-2; J: TRBJ2-7; CDR3: ASSKGTNYEQY
V: TRBV7-2; J: TRBJ2-1; CDR3: ASSLVPGSYNEQF
V: TRBV3-1/TRBV3-2; J: TRBJ1-1; CDR3: ASSLPQGNKNTEAF
V: TRBV11-3; J: TRBJ2-1; CDR3: ASSLSSGGHGNEQF
V: TRBV30; J: TRBJ2-3; CDR3: AWSVRGVTQY
V: TRBV2; J: TRBJ2-7; CDR3: ASSAQGQGPYEQY
V: TRBV3-1/TRBV3-2; J: TRBJ1-5; CDR3: ASSQVRAGTPQTPQH
V: TRBV7-2; J: TRBJ1-5; CDR3: ASSLETGRTLSNQPQH
V: TRBV6-2/TRBV6-3; J: TRBJ2-7; CDR3: ASSSAGSYEQY
V: TRBV19; J: TRBJ2-3; CDR3: ASSTGQGADTQY
V: TRBV7-2; J: TRBJ1-2; CDR3: ASSFGRGGGNYGYT
V: TRBV7-9; J: TRBJ2-5; CDR3: ASSSHGETQY
V: TRBV29-1; J: TRBJ2-5; CDR3: SVEGRQSETQY
V: TRBV19; J: TRBJ1-5; CDR3: ASSKGQTNQPQH
V: TRBV5-4; J: TRBJ2-5; CDR3: ASSLALTGPTGGTQY